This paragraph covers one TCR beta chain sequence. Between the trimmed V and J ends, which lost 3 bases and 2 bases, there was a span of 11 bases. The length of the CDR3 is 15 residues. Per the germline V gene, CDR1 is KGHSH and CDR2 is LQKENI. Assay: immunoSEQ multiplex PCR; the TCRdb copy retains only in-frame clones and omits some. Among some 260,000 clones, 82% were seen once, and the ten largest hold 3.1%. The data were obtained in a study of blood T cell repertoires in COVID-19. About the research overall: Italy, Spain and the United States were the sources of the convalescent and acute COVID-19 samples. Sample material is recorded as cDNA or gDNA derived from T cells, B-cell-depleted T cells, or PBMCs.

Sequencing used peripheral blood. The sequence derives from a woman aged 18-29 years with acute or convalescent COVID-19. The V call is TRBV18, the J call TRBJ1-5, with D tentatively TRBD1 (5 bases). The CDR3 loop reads CASSPLDSRNQPQHF. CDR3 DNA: TGTGCCAGCTCACCGCTTGACAGTCGCAATCAGCCCCAGCATTTT.